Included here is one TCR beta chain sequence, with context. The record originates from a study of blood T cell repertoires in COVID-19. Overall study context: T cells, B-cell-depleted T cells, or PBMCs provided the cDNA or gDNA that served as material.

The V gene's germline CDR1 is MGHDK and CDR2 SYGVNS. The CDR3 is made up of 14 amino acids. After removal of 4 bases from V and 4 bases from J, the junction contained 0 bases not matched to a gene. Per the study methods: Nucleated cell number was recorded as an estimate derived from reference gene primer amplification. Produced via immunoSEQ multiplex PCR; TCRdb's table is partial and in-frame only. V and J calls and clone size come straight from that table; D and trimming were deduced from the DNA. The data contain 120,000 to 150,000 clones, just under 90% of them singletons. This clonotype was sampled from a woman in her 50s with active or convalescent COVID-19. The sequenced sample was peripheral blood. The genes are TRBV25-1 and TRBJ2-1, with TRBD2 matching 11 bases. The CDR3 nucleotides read TGTGCCAGCAGTGGACTAGCGGGGTACAATGAGCAGTTCTTC. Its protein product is CASSGLAGYNEQFF.